Included here is one T cell receptor beta chain sequence, with context. Its antigen is unknown. These data are taken from a study of identical twins. Findings of the study overall: For cord blood, abundant beta clonotypes had fewer insertions, unlike memory repertoires, which showed none.

It was template switching that added a universal primer site, and there were unique molecular identifiers on the cDNA. TCRdb re-analysed the 5' RACE reads in MiXCR, keeping a single row per CDR3 protein. The sample consists of approximately 250,000 distinct CDR3 sequences, 6.5% of them appearing once. This CDR3 has 11 amino acids. V was clipped by 10 bases and J by 11 bases; unmatched bases: 7. Germline loops: CDR1 SNHLY, CDR2 FYNNEI. This same sample was also taken into another study, of T cells expressing NK-cell markers. From that second work: HCMV seropositivity characterized most of the eight sequenced donors, and seronegativity one. The use of an anti-gamma-delta TCR antibody, which was added in several experiments, restricted sorting to T cells expressing alpha-beta TCR.

This TCR came from a woman younger than 35 in good health. The rearrangement joins TRBV2 to TRBJ2-3; 9 bases are shared with TRBD1. Sequenced material: CD8+ T cells sorted from blood. The CDR3 sequence: CATRRDREQYF. CDR3 coding DNA: TGTGCCACTAGAAGGGACAGGGAGCAGTATTTT.